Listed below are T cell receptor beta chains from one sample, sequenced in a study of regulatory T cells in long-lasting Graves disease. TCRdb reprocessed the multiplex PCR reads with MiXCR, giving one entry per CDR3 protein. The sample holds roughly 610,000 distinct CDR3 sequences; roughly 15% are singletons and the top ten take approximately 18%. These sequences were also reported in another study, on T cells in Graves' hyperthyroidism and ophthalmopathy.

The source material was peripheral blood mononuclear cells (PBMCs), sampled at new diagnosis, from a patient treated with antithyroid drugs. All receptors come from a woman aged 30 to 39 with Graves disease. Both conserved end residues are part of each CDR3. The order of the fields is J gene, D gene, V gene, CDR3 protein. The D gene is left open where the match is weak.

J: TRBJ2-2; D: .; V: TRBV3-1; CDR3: CASSQDTLTGELFF
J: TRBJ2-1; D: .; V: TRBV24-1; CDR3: CATSDARRAYNEQFF
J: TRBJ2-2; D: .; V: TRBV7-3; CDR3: CASSFTAGELFF
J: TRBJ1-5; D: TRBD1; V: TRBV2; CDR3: CASRESGGSSNQPQHF
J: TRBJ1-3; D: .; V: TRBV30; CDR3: CAWSYFGNTIYF
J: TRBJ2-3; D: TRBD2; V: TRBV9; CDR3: CASSASTGTTTDTQYF
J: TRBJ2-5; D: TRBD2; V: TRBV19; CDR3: CASRLSGRVAETQYF
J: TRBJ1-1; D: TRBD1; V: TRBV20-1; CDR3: CSARDRENTEAFF
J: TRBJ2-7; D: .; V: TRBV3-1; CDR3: CASSPNPSQGRNEQYF
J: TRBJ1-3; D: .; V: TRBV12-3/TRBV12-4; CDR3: CASSAGYTGNTIYF
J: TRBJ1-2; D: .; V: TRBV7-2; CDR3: CASSLMPGAYGYTF
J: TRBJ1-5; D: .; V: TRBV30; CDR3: CAWSPGKNKFQPQHF
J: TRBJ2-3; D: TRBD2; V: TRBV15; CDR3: CATSRDTASGSRDTQYF
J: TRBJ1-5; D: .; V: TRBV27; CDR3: CASSPYPFTGNNQPQHF
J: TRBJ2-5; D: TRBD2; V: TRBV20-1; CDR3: CSASPFGRGDQETQYF
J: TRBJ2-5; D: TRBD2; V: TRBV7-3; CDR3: CASSQDGRPGLAGEGETQYF
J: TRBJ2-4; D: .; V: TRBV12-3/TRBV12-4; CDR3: CASTSGGPRNIQYF
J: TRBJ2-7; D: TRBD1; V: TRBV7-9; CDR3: CASSTPGTGVSEQYF
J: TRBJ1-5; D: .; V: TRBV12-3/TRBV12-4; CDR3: CASSFRGAIEQPQHF
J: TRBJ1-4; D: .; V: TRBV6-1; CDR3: CAAGRSTNEKLFF
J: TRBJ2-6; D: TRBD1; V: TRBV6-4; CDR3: CASSDGTGGAGANVLTF
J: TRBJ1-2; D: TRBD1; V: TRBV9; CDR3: CASSVGQGRSNYGYTF
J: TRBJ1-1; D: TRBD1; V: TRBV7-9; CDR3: CASRSRGLGTEAFF
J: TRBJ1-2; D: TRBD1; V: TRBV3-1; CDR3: CASSVQGEGGYTF
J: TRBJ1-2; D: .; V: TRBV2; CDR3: CASSVLEFGYTF
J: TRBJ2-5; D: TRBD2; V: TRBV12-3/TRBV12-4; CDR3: CASSLGSGRAAGETQYF
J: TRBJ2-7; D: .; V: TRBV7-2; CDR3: CASNPSGYNEQYF
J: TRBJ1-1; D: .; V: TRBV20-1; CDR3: CSASQPGNTEAFF
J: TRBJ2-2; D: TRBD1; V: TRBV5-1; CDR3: CASSPGTGTSGELFF
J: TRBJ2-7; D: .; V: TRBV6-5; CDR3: CASSYLGVEQYF
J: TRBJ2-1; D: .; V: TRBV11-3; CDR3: CASSLDLWSYNEQFF
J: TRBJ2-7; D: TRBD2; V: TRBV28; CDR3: CASRFRMRRGLAMAYEQYF
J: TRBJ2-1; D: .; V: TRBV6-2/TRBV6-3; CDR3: CASSYEPPGYNEQFF
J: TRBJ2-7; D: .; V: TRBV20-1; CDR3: CSARRDSYEQYF
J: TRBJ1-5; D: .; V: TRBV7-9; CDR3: CASGRGPNQPQHF
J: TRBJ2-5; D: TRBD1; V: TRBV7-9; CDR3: CASSSGGTGGARETQYF
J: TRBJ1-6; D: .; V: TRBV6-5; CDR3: CASSYLGAASYSPLHF
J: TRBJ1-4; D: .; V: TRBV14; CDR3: CASSHIPDRNEKLFF
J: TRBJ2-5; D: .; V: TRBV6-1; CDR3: CASITGGGQETQYF
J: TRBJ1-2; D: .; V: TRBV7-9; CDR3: CASSSTGKDGYTF
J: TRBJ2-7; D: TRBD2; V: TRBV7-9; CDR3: CATSESGGAYEQYF
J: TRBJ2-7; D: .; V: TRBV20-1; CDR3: CSAPSRRFDDEQYF
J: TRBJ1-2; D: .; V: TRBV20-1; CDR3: CSEITNYGYTF
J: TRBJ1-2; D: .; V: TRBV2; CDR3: CASRTDKIYGYTF
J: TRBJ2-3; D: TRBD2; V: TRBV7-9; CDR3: CASSPGLAGGPYDTQYF
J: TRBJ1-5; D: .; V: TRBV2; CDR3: CASSEVPVAYHQPQHF
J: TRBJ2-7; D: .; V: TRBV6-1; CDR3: CASRDKWAGTYEQYF
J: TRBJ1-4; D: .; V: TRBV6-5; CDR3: CASSYDSVATNEKLFF
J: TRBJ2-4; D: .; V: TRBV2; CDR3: CASSEAGHQYF
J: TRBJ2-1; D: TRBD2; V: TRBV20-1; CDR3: CSAPYGLAGTYEDSYNEQFF
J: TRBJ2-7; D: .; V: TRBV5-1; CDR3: CASSLESMYYEQYF
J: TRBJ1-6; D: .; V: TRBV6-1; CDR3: CASRPWEAIGNSPLHF
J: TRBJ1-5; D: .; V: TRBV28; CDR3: CASRTPEGRSNQPQHF
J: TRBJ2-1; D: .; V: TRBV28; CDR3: CASSLFRGGEQFF
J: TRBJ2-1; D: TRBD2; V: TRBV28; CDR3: CATPPGTSYNEQFF
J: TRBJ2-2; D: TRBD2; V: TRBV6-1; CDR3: CASIRELAANTGELFF
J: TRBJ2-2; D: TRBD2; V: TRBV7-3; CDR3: CASSLPPSSGSYGELFF
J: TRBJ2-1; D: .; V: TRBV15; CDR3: CATSRVGNLENEQFF
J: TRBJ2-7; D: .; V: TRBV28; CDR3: CASSSATVPYEQYF
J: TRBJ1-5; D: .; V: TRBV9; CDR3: CASSVGGFSNQPQHF